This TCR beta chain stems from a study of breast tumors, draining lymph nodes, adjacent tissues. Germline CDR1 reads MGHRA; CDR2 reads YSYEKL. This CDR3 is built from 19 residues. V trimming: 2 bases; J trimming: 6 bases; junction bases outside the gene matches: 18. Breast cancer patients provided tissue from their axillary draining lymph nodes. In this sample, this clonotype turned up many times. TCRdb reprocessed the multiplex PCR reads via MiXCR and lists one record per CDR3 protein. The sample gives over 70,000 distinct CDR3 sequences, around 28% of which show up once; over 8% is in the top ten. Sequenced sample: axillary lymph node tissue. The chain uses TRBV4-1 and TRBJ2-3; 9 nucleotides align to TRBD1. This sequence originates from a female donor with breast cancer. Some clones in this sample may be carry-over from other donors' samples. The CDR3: CASSQLLKLGQGNADTQYF. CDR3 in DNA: TGCGCCAGCAGCCAATTACTAAAGTTGGGACAGGGTAACGCGGATACGCAGTATTTT.